Listed below are T cell receptor beta chains from one sample, sequenced in a study of graft-versus-host responses after intestinal transplantation. The antigens these receptors bind are not known. Sequencing used immunoSEQ multiplex PCR; TCRdb keeps in-frame clones, though not all of them. The sample has 85,000 to 90,000 clones, under 90% seen once; the top ten hold roughly 0.099%. The sequencing here drew on unstimulated CD4+ T cells sorted from spleen or lymph node cells, taken before intestinal transplant. The receptors derive from a human donor who received an intestinal transplant. CDR3s include the opening cysteine and the closing phenylalanine or tryptophan. The order of the fields is V gene, J gene, D gene, clone size, CDR3 protein, CDR3 DNA. The D gene is left open where the match is weak. Part of the rows lack a size; the others show once, few, many or a class for expanded clones.

TRBV19	TRBJ2-5	.	.	CASSMGATPYQETQYF	TGTGCCAGTAGTATGGGGGCTACTCCGTACCAAGAGACCCAGTACTTC
TRBV20-1	TRBJ1-1	.	.	CSASPGSEAFF	TGCAGTGCTAGTCCAGGCTCTGAAGCTTTCTTT
TRBV15	TRBJ1-5	.	.	CATSRGGSWGNQPQHF	TGTGCCACCAGCAGGGGGGGGTCTTGGGGCAATCAGCCCCAGCATTTT
TRBV5-4	TRBJ2-3	TRBD1	.	CASSRKRPGQGLADTQYF	TGTGCCAGCAGCCGTAAGAGACCTGGACAGGGACTCGCAGATACGCAGTATTTT
TRBV7-2	TRBJ2-3	.	.	CASRRTVTISTDTQYF	TGTGCCAGCAGGAGGACAGTTACCATCAGCACAGATACGCAGTATTTT
TRBV10-1	TRBJ2-3	TRBD2	.	CASRTLAGGPQDTQYF	TGCGCCAGCCGCACTCTAGCGGGGGGACCGCAAGATACGCAGTATTTT
TRBV5-1	TRBJ2-5	.	.	CASSKLEGRETQYF	TGCGCCAGCAGCAAACTAGAAGGTCGGGAGACCCAGTACTTC
TRBV6-1	TRBJ1-1	.	.	CASKGGRTGSTEAFF	TGTGCCAGCAAGGGGGGGAGAACAGGGAGCACTGAAGCTTTCTTT
TRBV28	TRBJ2-1	TRBD2	.	CASNLAGGDYNEQFF	TGTGCCAGCAACTTAGCGGGGGGGGACTACAATGAGCAGTTCTTC
TRBV7-2	TRBJ2-2	TRBD1	.	CASSPGTATGELFF	TGTGCCAGCAGCCCCGGGACAGCCACCGGGGAGCTGTTTTTT
TRBV5-6	TRBJ1-2	.	.	CTSSLYRTTSGYTF	TGTACCAGCAGCTTGTACAGAACGACTAGTGGCTACACCTTC
TRBV18	TRBJ1-2	.	.	CASSPVTDYGYTF	TGTGCCAGCTCACCTGTTACGGACTATGGCTACACCTTC
TRBV2	TRBJ2-2	TRBD1	.	CASSEGGTGVGRGELFF	TGTGCCAGCAGTGAAGGAGGGACAGGGGTCGGTCGAGGGGAGCTGTTTTTT
TRBV18	TRBJ1-1	.	.	CASSPGSLVLNTEAFF	TGTGCCAGCTCACCAGGTTCGTTAGTACTTAACACTGAAGCTTTCTTT
TRBV6-5	TRBJ1-5	TRBD1	.	CASRRQGSGNQPQHF	TGTGCCAGCAGGAGACAGGGATCGGGCAATCAGCCCCAGCATTTT
TRBV10-2	TRBJ1-1	TRBD1	.	CASNPQGIGTEAFF	TGCGCCAGCAACCCACAGGGGATAGGCACTGAAGCTTTCTTT
TRBV2	TRBJ2-1	.	.	CASSTGLRLYNEQFF	TGTGCCAGCAGTACAGGTCTGCGCCTTTACAATGAGCAGTTCTTC
TRBV7-9	TRBJ2-3	.	once	CASSPLGGPTDTQYF	TGTGCCAGCAGCCCACTGGGGGGTCCCACAGATACGCAGTATTTT
TRBV4-2	TRBJ2-3	TRBD1	.	CASSQIPGQGADTQYF	TGTGCCAGCAGCCAAATACCGGGACAGGGGGCAGATACGCAGTATTTT
TRBV19	TRBJ2-1	.	.	CASKGGGSYNEQFF	TGTGCCAGTAAGGGGGGGGGTTCCTACAATGAGCAGTTCTTC
TRBV5-1	TRBJ2-3	.	.	CASSLVGQGSTDTQYF	TGCGCCAGCAGCTTGGTCGGTCAGGGAAGCACAGATACGCAGTATTTT
TRBV7-8	TRBJ1-2	.	.	CASSFGQQYGYTF	TGTGCCAGCAGCTTTGGTCAACAGTATGGCTACACCTTC
TRBV7-3	TRBJ2-7	.	.	CASSLTIGRAYEQYF	TGTGCCAGCAGCTTAACCATCGGCAGGGCCTACGAGCAGTACTTC
TRBV27	TRBJ2-7	TRBD1	.	CASRADRGSYEQYF	TGTGCCAGCAGAGCGGACAGGGGTTCCTACGAGCAGTACTTC
TRBV18	TRBJ1-3	.	.	CASADSSGNTIYF	TGTGCCAGCGCCGACAGCTCTGGAAACACCATATATTTT
TRBV11-3	TRBJ1-2	.	.	CASSLEGGYGYTF	TGTGCCAGCAGCCTCGAAGGGGGCTATGGCTACACCTTC
TRBV6-1	TRBJ2-3	TRBD2	once	CASWASGVSDTQYF	TGTGCCAGCTGGGCTAGCGGGGTGTCAGATACGCAGTATTTT
TRBV7-7	TRBJ2-5	TRBD2	.	CASSHGLAEQETQYF	TGTGCTAGCAGCCATGGACTAGCGGAACAAGAGACCCAGTACTTC
TRBV6-6	TRBJ1-2	TRBD1	.	CATSRGLGYGYTF	TGTGCCACGAGTAGGGGGCTTGGGTATGGCTACACCTTC
TRBV18	TRBJ1-1	.	once	CASSPSRGDTEAFF	TGTGCCAGCTCACCAAGCCGGGGGGACACTGAAGCTTTCTTT
TRBV29-1	TRBJ1-6	.	.	CSVGSGGNSPLHF	TGCAGCGTCGGGTCGGGGGGGAATTCACCCCTCCACTTT
TRBV14	TRBJ1-6	TRBD1	.	CASSQDPGGNSPLHF	TGTGCCAGCAGCCAGGATCCAGGGGGCAATTCACCCCTCCACTTT